The following is a T cell receptor beta chain sequence with its context. Its antigen is currently not known. There are no base qualities to consult, and no much larger clone falls within one base. Collaborating institutions collected whole blood in K2EDTA tubes following their own protocols. Collaborator samples were shipped for TCRbeta analysis as frozen whole blood, isolated PBMCs, or DNA extracted from either sample type. TCRbeta CDR3 regions were amplified from genomic DNA using the immunoSEQ Assay, a bias-controlled multiplex PCR. From the authors' description of their analysis: The number of nucleated cells in each sample was estimated by amplification of reference gene primers within the assay. Sequence reads were collapsed and filtered to measure the absolute abundance of every unique TCRbeta CDR3 rearrangement. For each sample, productive Simpson clonality was calculated as the square root of Simpson's diversity index across productive rearrangements. TCRdb mirrors the immuneACCESS table, restricted to in-frame sequences. Some clones are absent from its copies; in checked studies, under half trace to an unresolved V gene, and the reason for the others is unknown. V, J and clone size derive from that table, while D and trimming were established from the DNA sequence. The sample table records about 180,000 clones; roughly 78% of these occur just once. Of the sample, around 6.3% is held by the ten largest clones.

The source of the sample is a study of blood T cell repertoires in COVID-19 (dated by TCRdb to 2019 to 2021). At the level of the whole study: Samples from collaborators originated in the United States, Italy and Spain and spanned both the acute and convalescent phases of COVID-19. The repertoires were made available in a free public database intended to serve as a resource for research on the immune response to SARS-CoV-2. The dataset comprised deeply sampled blood TCRbeta repertoires from subjects exposed to, actively infected with, or recovered from COVID-19. HLA class I and class II types, where available, came from metadata supplied by the sample provider rather than from assay-based typing. The prospective study material was composed of cDNA or gDNA derived from T cells, B-cell-depleted T cells, or PBMCs. Sample metadata almost always included a de-identified subject ID, COVID-19 status, age in years and sex. Samples came from the ongoing ImmuneRACE study (first 160 participants) plus 1,254 subjects from 6 global collaborators. Beyond this particular receptor, the publication reports: The amount of clinical and demographic metadata varied by source and participant and was provided uncurated.

The TCR comes from a man aged 70-80 years with active or convalescent COVID-19. The sample comprised peripheral blood.

The DNA sequence is TGTGCCAGCAGCCCCGGGGGTTTTCTAGCGTACCTTAGCACAGATACGCAGTATTTT. Its coded protein is CASSPGGFLAYLSTDTQYF. This chain is built from TRBV5-4 and TRBJ2-3; TRBD2 could be the D gene, as 6 bases match. From the cysteine through the phenylalanine, the CDR3 covers 19 amino acids. The sequence is cut down to CDR3 DNA, 57 bases in frame from base 1. CDR1 and CDR2 were assigned from the germline V gene (reference sequence) as SGHNT and YYREEE. V is shortened by 4 bases, J by 0 bases, and the region joining them spans 24 bases. Where the CDR3 stops, the reference TRBV5-4 and TRBJ2-3 genes take over; the full variable domain is ETGVTQSPTHLIKTRGQQVTLRCSSQSGHNTVSWYQQALGQGPQFIFQYYREEENGRGNFPPRFSGLQFPNYSSELNVNALELDDSALYLCASSPGGFLAYLSTDTQYFGPGTRLTVL.